This passage covers 5 T cell receptor beta chains from one sample sequenced in a study of blood T cell repertoires in COVID-19. Data came from immunoSEQ multiplex PCR; TCRdb stores just in-frame clones and leaves some out. The sample carries about 340,000 clones, 65% to 90% recorded once. Sequenced input: peripheral blood. Receptor source: a woman aged 55-70 years with COVID-19, enrolled during active disease.

This clone has just a few counts. V is TRBV19 and J is TRBJ2-2, with D tentatively TRBD2 (6 bases). The CDR3 sequence is 16 residues long. V was clipped by 4 bases and J by 0 bases, with 12 bases between them. CDR1 is LNHDA and CDR2 is SQIVND in the germline V gene (reference sequence). The CDR3 coding sequence is TGTGCCAGTAGTAAAGGCGGGGCGGCGAACACCGGGGAGCTGTTTTTT. Translation gives CASSKGGAANTGELFF.

Written as DNA, the CDR3 is TGTGCCAGCAGCTCACACAGGGAGGAAGCTTTCTTT. It yields the protein CASSSHREEAFF. This rearrangement joins TRBV9 to TRBJ1-1, with D perhaps matching TRBD1 (6 bases). Trimming left V 4 bases short and J 8 bases short, with 12 bases between. The CDR3 sequence is 12 residues long. Germline loops: CDR1 SGDLS, CDR2 YYNGEE.

This chain joins TRBV7-3 and TRBJ1-2; weak D call: TRBD1 (6 bases). This CDR3 is 15 amino acids long. V shed 5 bases and J shed 4 bases, with 17 bases lying between them. The germline V gene has CDR1 SGHTA and CDR2 FQGTGA. CDR3 nucleotides: TGTGCCAGCAGCCAACCGGGACAAGGGGCCTATGGCTACACCTTC. Its protein product is CASSQPGQGAYGYTF.

This clone was picked up a small number of times. The V call is TRBV27, the J call TRBJ1-1; 9 bases are a match to TRBD1. The CDR3 totals 15 residues. CDR1 is MNHEY, CDR2 SMNVEV, per germline (reference sequence). J was trimmed by 4 bases and V by 4 bases; bases with no gene match: 7. The CDR3 loop is CASSSTGTGFTEAFF. The CDR3 DNA reads TGTGCCAGCAGTTCAACCGGGACAGGGTTCACTGAAGCTTTCTTT.

This clone was picked up one time. V is TRBV5-5 and J is TRBJ2-3; the match to TRBD2 covers 7 bases. The V gene's germline CDR1 is SGHKS and CDR2 YYEKEE (reference sequence). The CDR3 loop spans 15 amino acids. The J segment lost 4 bases and the V segment lost 4 bases, leaving 9 bases of the junction unmatched. CDR3 amino acids: CASSRAGIPSDTQYF. The DNA for the CDR3 is TGTGCCAGCAGCCGAGCGGGAATACCCTCAGATACGCAGTATTTT. The entire variable domain, with the rest obtained from reference TRBV5-5 and TRBJ2-3, is as follows: DAGVTQSPTHLIKTRGQQVTLRCSPISGHKSVSWYQQVLGQGPQFIFQYYEKEERGRGNFPDRFSARQFPNYSSELNVNALLLGDSALYLCASSRAGIPSDTQYFGPGTRLTVL.